The TCR beta chain under discussion was sequenced for a study of T cell responses to AZD1222 COVID-19 vaccine. J gave up 6 bases and V 4 bases, and 9 bases lay outside the gene matches. CDR1 and CDR2 (germline): LGHDT, YNNKEL (reference sequence). The length of the CDR3 is 15 residues. The assay was immunoSEQ multiplex PCR, and TCRdb's table has in-frame clones only and misses some. The sample carries around 210,000 clones, roughly 94% recorded once. The rearrangement uses TRBV3-1 (or the pseudogene TRBV3-2) and TRBJ1-2, with 9 bases identical to TRBD1. The sequence derives from an adult who received the MenACWY meningococcal vaccine as a control. Sample: peripheral blood, taken 28 days after the second dose of the MenACWY control vaccine. The CDR3 coding sequence is TGTGCCAGCAGCCCGTGGACAGGGGAGGCAGATGGCTACACCTTC. Encoded protein: CASSPWTGEADGYTF.